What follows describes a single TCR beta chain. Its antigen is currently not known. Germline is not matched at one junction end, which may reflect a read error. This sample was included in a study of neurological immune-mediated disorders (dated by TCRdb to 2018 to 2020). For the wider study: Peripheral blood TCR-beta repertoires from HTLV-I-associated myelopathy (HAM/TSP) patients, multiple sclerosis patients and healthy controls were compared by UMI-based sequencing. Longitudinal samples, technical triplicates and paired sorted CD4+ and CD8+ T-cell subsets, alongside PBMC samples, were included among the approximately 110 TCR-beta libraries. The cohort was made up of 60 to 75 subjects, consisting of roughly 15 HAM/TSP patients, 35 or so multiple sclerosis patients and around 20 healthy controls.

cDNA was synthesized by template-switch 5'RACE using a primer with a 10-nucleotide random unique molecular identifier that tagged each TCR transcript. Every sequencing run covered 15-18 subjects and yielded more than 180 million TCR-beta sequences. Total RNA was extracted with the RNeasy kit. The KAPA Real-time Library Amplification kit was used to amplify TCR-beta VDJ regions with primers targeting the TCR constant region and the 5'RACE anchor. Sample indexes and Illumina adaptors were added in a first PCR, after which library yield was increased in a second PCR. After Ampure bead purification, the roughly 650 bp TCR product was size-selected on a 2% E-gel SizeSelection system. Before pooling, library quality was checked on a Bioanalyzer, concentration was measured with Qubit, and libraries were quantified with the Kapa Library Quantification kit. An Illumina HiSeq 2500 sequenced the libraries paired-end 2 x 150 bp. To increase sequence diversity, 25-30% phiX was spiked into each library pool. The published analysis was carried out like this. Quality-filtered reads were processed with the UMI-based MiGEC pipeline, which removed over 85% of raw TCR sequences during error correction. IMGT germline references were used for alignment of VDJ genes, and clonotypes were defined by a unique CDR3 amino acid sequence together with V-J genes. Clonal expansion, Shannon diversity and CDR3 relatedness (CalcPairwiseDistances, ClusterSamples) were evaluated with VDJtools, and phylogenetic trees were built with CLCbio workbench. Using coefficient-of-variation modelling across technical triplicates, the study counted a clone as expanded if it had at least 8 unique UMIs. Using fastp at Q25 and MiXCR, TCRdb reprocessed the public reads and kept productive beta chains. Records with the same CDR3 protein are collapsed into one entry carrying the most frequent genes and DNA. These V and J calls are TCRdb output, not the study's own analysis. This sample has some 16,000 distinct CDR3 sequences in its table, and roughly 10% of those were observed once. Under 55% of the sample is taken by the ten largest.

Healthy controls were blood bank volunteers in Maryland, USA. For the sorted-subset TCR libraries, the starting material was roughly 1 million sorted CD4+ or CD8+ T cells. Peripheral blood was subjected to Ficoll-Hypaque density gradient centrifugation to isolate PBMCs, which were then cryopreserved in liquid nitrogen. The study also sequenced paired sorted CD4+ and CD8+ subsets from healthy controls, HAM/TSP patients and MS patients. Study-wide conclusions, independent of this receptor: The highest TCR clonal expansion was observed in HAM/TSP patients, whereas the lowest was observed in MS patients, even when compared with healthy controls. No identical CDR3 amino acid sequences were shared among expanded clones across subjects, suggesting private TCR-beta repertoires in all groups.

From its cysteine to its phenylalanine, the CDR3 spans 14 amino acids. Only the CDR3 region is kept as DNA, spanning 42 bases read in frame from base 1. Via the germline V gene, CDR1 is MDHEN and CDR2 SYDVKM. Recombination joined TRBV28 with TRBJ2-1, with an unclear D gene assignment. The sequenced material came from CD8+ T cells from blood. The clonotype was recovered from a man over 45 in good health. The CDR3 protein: CASTDGRSDNDQFF. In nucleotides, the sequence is TGTGCCAGCACAGATGGCAGGAGCGACAATGACCAGTTCTTC.